The sequence of this TCR beta chain was determined in a study of blood T cell repertoires in COVID-19. About the study: Some COVID-19 samples were acute and others convalescent; all came from the United States, Italy and Spain. Nucleic acid was either cDNA or gDNA, and it came from T cells, B-cell-depleted T cells, or PBMCs.

This clone was counted between two and nine times. V lost 6 bases to trimming and J lost 5 bases; unmatched junction nucleotides: 6. The CDR3 loop spans 13 amino acids. CDR1 and CDR2 from the germline V gene are MNHEY and SVGAGI. Methods used by the authors: Using reference gene primer amplification, nucleated cell counts were estimated. Data came from immunoSEQ multiplex PCR; TCRdb stores just in-frame clones and leaves some out. V and J calls plus clone size are reproduced from that table; the DNA served to infer D and trimming. The table lists fewer than 500,000 clones, about four fifths of them singletons.

The chain recombines TRBV6-5 with TRBJ1-2; 7 bases fit TRBD1. Sequencing was carried out using peripheral blood. The source is a human donor with acute or convalescent COVID-19. The donor label of this sample is uncertain. The CDR3 is CASRRDSLYGYTF. The CDR3 DNA follows: TGTGCCAGCAGACGGGACAGCCTATATGGCTACACCTTC.